Below, 21 T cell receptor beta chains from the same sample are listed, as sequenced in a study of blood T cell repertoires in COVID-19. Sequenced by immunoSEQ multiplex PCR; TCRdb stores in-frame clones only, minus some. The data hold a few hundred thousand clones, with around 85% observed a single time. The sample consisted of PBMCs or T cells enriched from blood (not recorded which). These receptors were taken from a woman aged 45-59 years who had recovered from COVID-19.

The V call is TRBV3-1 (or the pseudogene TRBV3-2), the J call TRBJ1-4, with unresolved D. V was pared by 1 base and J by 1 base, with 4 bases between. Germline CDR1 is LGHDT and CDR2 is YNNKEL (reference sequence). The CDR3 sequence is 14 residues long. CDR3 sequence reads: CASSQGGTNEKLFF. The CDR3 nucleotides read TGTGCCAGCAGCCAAGGAGGAACTAATGAAAAACTGTTTTTT.

The DNA of the CDR3 is TGTGCCACCAGCAGAGACGCCGGGACACCGAACACTGAAGCTTTCTTT. Protein sequence: CATSRDAGTPNTEAFF. The V call is TRBV15, the J call TRBJ1-1, with D perhaps TRBD1 (6 bases). The CDR3 sequence is 16 residues long. V lost 0 bases and J lost 1, with 12 bases in between. Germline V gene lookup returns CDR1 LNHNV and CDR2 YYDKDF (reference sequence).

This chain connects TRBV27 to TRBJ2-3; D call uncertain. Germline V gene lookup returns CDR1 MNHEY and CDR2 SMNVEV (reference sequence). Trimming removed 6 bases at V and 0 bases at J, with 7 bases between. The CDR3 extends over 13 amino acids. This CDR3 reads CASRRTSTDTQYF. For the CDR3, the DNA is TGTGCCAGCAGGCGTACTAGCACAGATACGCAGTATTTT.

This clone was counted a single time. The chain has TRBV9 and TRBJ1-4, with a tentative D call TRBD1 (6 bases). V lost 2 bases and J lost 7, with 12 bases in between. Germline lookup yields CDR1 SGDLS and CDR2 YYNGEE. The CDR3 is made up of 14 amino acids. The CDR3 reads CASSVRGGSEKLFF. The CDR3 DNA follows: TGTGCCAGCAGCGTCAGGGGCGGTAGTGAAAAACTGTTTTTT.

The chain couples TRBV29-1 to TRBJ1-1; 9 bases match TRBD1. The CDR3 extends over 13 amino acids. V was pared by 7 bases and J by 12 bases, with 15 bases of the junction left unmatched. Germline lookup yields CDR1 SQVTM and CDR2 ANQGSEA. The CDR3 bases are TGCAGCGCCAGGACAGGGGAGGGCTCCGAGACTTTCTTT. Protein product: CSARTGEGSETFF.

J is TRBJ2-2 and V is TRBV7-8; 10 nucleotides match TRBD2. The V gene's germline CDR1 is SGHVS and CDR2 FQNEAQ. V lost 5 bases, J lost 1 base, and 1 base stayed unmatched. This CDR3 comprises 15 residues. CDR3 amino acids: CASSRLAGNTGELFF. For the CDR3, the DNA is TGTGCCAGCAGCCGACTAGCGGGGAACACCGGGGAGCTGTTTTTT.

This clone was picked up one time. The genes are TRBV6-5 and TRBJ1-2, with D perhaps TRBD1 (6 bases). V was trimmed by 1 base and J by 6 bases, leaving 12 bases between them. Germline V gives CDR1 MNHEY, CDR2 SVGAGI. This CDR3 comprises 14 residues. CDR3 coding DNA: TGTGCCAGCAGTTACTACGCGGGGGGCGATGGCTACACCTTC. Translation: CASSYYAGGDGYTF.

This chain links TRBV5-4 with TRBJ2-1; D may be TRBD2 (5 bases). Trimming stripped 4 bases from V and 0 bases from J, with 11 bases between. The CDR3 sequence is 15 residues long. Germline V CDR1 and CDR2: SGHNT, YYREEE (reference sequence). For the CDR3, the DNA is TGTGCCAGCAGCCAAAGCGGAAGCTCCTACAATGAGCAGTTCTTC. Protein: CASSQSGSSYNEQFF.

The genes are TRBV30 and TRBJ1-6; TRBD1 matches 8 bases. Germline V lookup: CDR1 GTSNPN, CDR2 SVGIG (reference sequence). CDR3 length equals 14 residues. The trim removed 3 bases at V and 9 bases at J, leaving 7 bases unmatched. This CDR3 is CAWSPQGAGSPLHF. The CDR3 DNA sequence: TGTGCCTGGAGCCCCCAGGGGGCTGGTTCACCCCTCCACTTT.

The chain joins TRBV27 to TRBJ1-3; maybe TRBD1 (6 bases). The CDR3 length is 15 residues. Trimming stripped 2 bases from V and 1 base from J, with 9 bases between. Germline CDR1 MNHEY, CDR2 SMNVEV (reference sequence). The CDR3 nucleotides are TGTGCCAGCAGTTTACAGGGGTCTTCTGGAAACACCATATATTTT. Translating it yields CASSLQGSSGNTIYF.

In its sample, this clone was seen once. The rearrangement uses TRBV12-3 or TRBV12-4 and TRBJ1-2; 9 bases line up with TRBD1. The CDR3 runs 12 residues. The V and J ends lost 6 bases and 12 bases, in that order; junction bases with no gene match: 8. The DNA for the CDR3 is TGTGCCAGCAGGGGGACAGGGAGAGGTAACACCTTC. Residues: CASRGTGRGNTF.

This clone has just a few counts. This chain joins TRBV4-2 and TRBJ2-7; the D is unclear. Germline CDR1 LGHNA, CDR2 YNFKEQ. This CDR3 is built from 14 residues. Trimming shortened V by 6 bases and J by 0 bases, and 12 bases separated the two germline ends. The CDR3 reads CASSLEYSSYEQYF. Here the CDR3 DNA reads TGTGCCAGCAGTCTAGAGTATAGCTCCTACGAGCAGTACTTC.

This chain connects TRBV28 to TRBJ1-2, with 7 bases aligning to TRBD1. CDR1 and CDR2 (germline): MDHEN, SYDVKM. The CDR3 is 16 amino acids. Germline trimming cut 5 bases from V and 6 bases from J; bases unmatched to any gene: 15. In DNA form, the CDR3 reads TGTGCCAGCAGTCACGGGACAGCTACAGCTTCGGATGGCTACACCTTC. Residues: CASSHGTATASDGYTF.

The rearrangement joins TRBV19 to TRBJ1-2; D gene unclear. V was cut by 3 bases and J by 8 bases, with 10 bases left in between. The CDR3 spans 12 residues. In germline, CDR1 is LNHDA, CDR2 SQIVND (reference sequence). CDR3 nucleotides: TGTGCCAGTAGTATCGGGGTTCGGGGCTACACCTTC. Translated: CASSIGVRGYTF.

This clone is a singleton in its sample. The chain has TRBV6-2 or TRBV6-3 and TRBJ1-5; possible D gene TRBD1, 5 bases. Trimming shortened V by 3 bases and J by 6 bases, and 12 bases separated the two germline ends. Germline CDR1 and CDR2: MNHEY and SVGEGT. This CDR3 spans 14 amino acids. CDR3 amino acids: CASSYGREGQPQHF. In DNA form, the CDR3 reads TGTGCCAGCAGTTATGGCAGGGAGGGTCAGCCCCAGCATTTT.

The rearrangement joins TRBV5-1 to TRBJ1-2; tentative D call: TRBD1 (5 bases). CDR1 is SGHRS, CDR2 YFSETQ, per germline. Trimming removed 4 bases at V and 6 bases at J, with 19 bases between. The CDR3 runs 15 residues. CDR3: CASSLGVGRYNGYTF. Here the CDR3 DNA reads TGCGCCAGCAGCCTGGGGGTGGGGCGCTACAATGGCTACACCTTC.

The chain uses TRBV6-5 and TRBJ1-3, with D uncertain. Trimming removed 2 bases from V and 4 bases from J, with 6 bases in between. The CDR3 is 13 amino acids. Germline V gene data show CDR1 as MNHEY and CDR2 as SVGAGI. The CDR3 sequence: CASSYLGGNTIYF. CDR3 coding DNA: TGTGCCAGCAGTTACCTCGGGGGAAACACCATATATTTT.

The chain carries TRBV7-2 and TRBJ2-1, with TRBD1 identical over 7 bases. Germline V CDR1 and CDR2: SGHTA, FQGNSA. The V gene end was trimmed by 2 bases and the J gene end by 8 bases; junction bases not matched to a gene: 3. The CDR3 is 13 residues long. The DNA for the CDR3 is TGTGCCAGCAGCTTAAAGACAGGGTATGAGCAGTTCTTC. Its translation: CASSLKTGYEQFF. The full variable domain, its missing parts supplied by reference TRBV7-2 and TRBJ2-1, is GAGVSQSPSNKVTEKGKDVELRCDPISGHTALYWYRQSLGQGLEFLIYFQGNSAPDKSGLPSDRFSAERTGGSVSTLTIQRTQQEDSAVYLCASSLKTGYEQFFGPGTRLTVL.

This clone was observed a few times. This chain joins TRBV19 and TRBJ1-6, with no clear D. The length of the CDR3 is 15 residues. Germline V gene lookup returns CDR1 LNHDA and CDR2 SQIVND (reference sequence). V shed 6 bases and J shed 6 bases, with 15 bases lying between them. The CDR3 region has the DNA TGTGCCAGTAGATCAGGACTCCTAATTAATTCACCCCTCCACTTT. The encoded protein is CASRSGLLINSPLHF.

The chain employs TRBV6-5 and TRBJ2-7; D perhaps matches TRBD2 (7 bases). V lost 4 bases to trimming and J lost 6 bases, with 19 bases between them. Germline V gene sequence: CDR1 MNHEY, CDR2 SVGAGI. This CDR3 is 15 amino acids long. The CDR3 here is CASSSDLRGGGEQYF. Written as DNA, the CDR3 is TGTGCCAGCAGTTCCGATCTAAGGGGGGGAGGCGAGCAGTACTTC.

This chain connects TRBV18 to TRBJ1-3; D unresolved. The CDR3 has 14 amino acids. V lost 4 bases and J lost 0, with 7 bases in between. Germline lookup yields CDR1 KGHSH and CDR2 LQKENI. The CDR3 sequence: CASSLSVSGNTIYF. CDR3 DNA sequence: TGTGCCAGCTCACTCTCCGTCTCTGGAAACACCATATATTTT.